This T cell receptor (beta chain) originates from a study of vaccination effects on CD4 cells after COVID-19. Sequencing was preceded by expansion of antigen-specific CD4+ T cells with viral peptide pools in the ViraFEST assay. CD4+ T cells were isolated after less than 13 days of culture. Participants were given two doses of BNT162b2 or mRNA-1273 vaccine. Trimming took 0 bases from V and 0 from J, leaving 9 bases between them. Germline V gives CDR1 SGHNT, CDR2 YENEEA. The CDR3 runs to 15 residues. Of note for this clone: What it recognizes is unknown.

The repertoire was sequenced with immunoSEQ multiplex PCR; TCRdb's copy has only in-frame clones and lacks some. Here the sample spans 25,000 to 30,000 clones, 73% being singletons. The V and J genes are TRBV11-3 and TRBJ2-7; possible D gene TRBD1, 6 bases. The sequence was collected from a human donor who received a COVID-19 vaccine. This material consisted of CD4+ T cells from PBMCs cultured with HCoV-NL63 spike peptides, taken after COVID-19 vaccination. CDR3 region: CASSLDGTYSYEQYF. The CDR3 DNA follows: TGTGCCAGCAGCTTAGATGGGACATACTCCTACGAGCAGTACTTC.